This T cell receptor beta chain stems from a study of T cells in Graves' hyperthyroidism and ophthalmopathy. Amplified TCR beta CDR3 regions came from RNA transcripts. Carried out on the TCR CDR3, a first-round RT-PCR used the HTBI primer set. Using its own MiXCR run on the multiplex PCR reads, TCRdb lists one record per CDR3 protein. The sample has about 640,000 distinct CDR3 sequences; under 25% are singletons. V gave up 1 base and J gave up 1 base; unmatched junction bases: 4. Germline CDR1 MDHEN, CDR2 SYDVKM. The CDR3 extends over 16 amino acids. A roughly 9.1 ml volume of fresh peripheral blood provided the PBMCs. The table lists this clonotype with many counts.

This chain joins TRBV28 and TRBJ2-3, with 8 bases matching TRBD1. This receptor was taken from a man aged 25-40 years with Graves' ophthalmopathy. The sequenced material came from blood. For the CDR3, the DNA is TGTGCCAGCAGTTTATTAAGGGGACAGGGCACAGATACGCAGTATTTT. This translates into CASSLLRGQGTDTQYF.